This TCR beta chain was found in a study of Ad26.COV2.S vaccination and SARS-CoV-2 variants. Treatment noted: around 19 received Ad26.COV2.S at low or high dose, single or two shots; about 5 received placebo; per-sample allocation not given. At day 63 after the first vaccine or placebo injection, samples were drawn. Germline values: CDR1 MNHEY, CDR2 SVGAGI. This CDR3 has 14 residues. The V gene end was trimmed by 6 bases and the J gene end by 4 bases; junction bases not matched to a gene: 3. Only in-frame clones appear in the TCRdb table, and some are missing; sequencing was by immunoSEQ multiplex PCR. Of some 300,000 clones in the sample, more than 70% were seen once.

The sample was peripheral blood, taken in a trial of Ad26.COV2.S vaccine versus placebo. The chain has TRBV6-5 and TRBJ2-5; TRBD2 agrees at 12 bases. The sequence was obtained from a person aged 18-65 years who received the Ad26.COV2.S COVID-19 vaccine or a placebo. The CDR3 sequence: CASRGLAGGETQYF. Here the CDR3 DNA reads TGTGCCAGCAGGGGACTAGCGGGCGGAGAGACCCAGTACTTC.